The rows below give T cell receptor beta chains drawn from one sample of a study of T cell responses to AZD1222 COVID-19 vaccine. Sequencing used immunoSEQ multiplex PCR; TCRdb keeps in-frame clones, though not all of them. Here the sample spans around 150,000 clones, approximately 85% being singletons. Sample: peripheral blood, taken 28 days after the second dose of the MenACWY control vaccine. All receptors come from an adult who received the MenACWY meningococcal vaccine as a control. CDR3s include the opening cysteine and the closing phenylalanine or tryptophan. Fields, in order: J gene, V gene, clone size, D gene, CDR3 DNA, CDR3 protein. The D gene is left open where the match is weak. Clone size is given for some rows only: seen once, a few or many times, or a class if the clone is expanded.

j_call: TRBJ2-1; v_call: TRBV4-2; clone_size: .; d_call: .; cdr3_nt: TGTGCCAGCAGCCAAGATGGCGGCAGGGGAGTGAATGAGCAGTTCTTC; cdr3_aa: CASSQDGGRGVNEQFF
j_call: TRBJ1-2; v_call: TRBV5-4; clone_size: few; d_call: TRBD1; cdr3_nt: TGTGCCAGCAGCTTGATGGGACAGGCCTATGGCTACACCTTC; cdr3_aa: CASSLMGQAYGYTF
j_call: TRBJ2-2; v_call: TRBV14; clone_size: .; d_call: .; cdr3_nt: TGTGCCAGCAGCCAAGTCTTCGGCCAGTTCGCCGGGGAGCTGTTTTTT; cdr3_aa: CASSQVFGQFAGELFF
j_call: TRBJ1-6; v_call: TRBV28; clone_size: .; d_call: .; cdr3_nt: TGTGCCAGCAGTTTAGTCGGCCAGAATAATTCACCCCTCCACTTT; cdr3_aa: CASSLVGQNNSPLHF
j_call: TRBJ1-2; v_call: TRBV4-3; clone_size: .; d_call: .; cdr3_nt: TGCGCCAGCAGCCCCCTCCCCAACGCCGACTATGGCTACACCTTC; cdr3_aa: CASSPLPNADYGYTF
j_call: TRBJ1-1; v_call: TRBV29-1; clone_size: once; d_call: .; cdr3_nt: TGCAGCGTTGGACAGGCCCTCCAAACTGAAGCTTTCTTT; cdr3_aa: CSVGQALQTEAFF
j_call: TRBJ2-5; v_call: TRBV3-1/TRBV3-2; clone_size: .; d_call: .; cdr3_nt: TGTGCCAGCAGTCTTACGAGGGAGACCCAGTACTTC; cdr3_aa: CASSLTRETQYF
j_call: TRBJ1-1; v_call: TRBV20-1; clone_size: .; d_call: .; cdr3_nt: TGCAGTGCTAGGGACTGGACTGAAGCTTTCTTT; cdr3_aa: CSARDWTEAFF
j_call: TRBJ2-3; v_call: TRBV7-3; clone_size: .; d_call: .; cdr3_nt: TGTGCCAGCAGCTTAATGGCGGGAGATACGCAGTATTTT; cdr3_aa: CASSLMAGDTQYF
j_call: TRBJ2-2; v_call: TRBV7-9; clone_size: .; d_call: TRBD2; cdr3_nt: TGTGCCAGCGCTTTAGCGGGGGGCACCGGGGAGCTGTTTTTT; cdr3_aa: CASALAGGTGELFF
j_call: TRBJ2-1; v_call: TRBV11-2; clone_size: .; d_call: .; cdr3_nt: TGTGCCAGCAGCGAAAACACTCGTAATGAGCAGTTCTTC; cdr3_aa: CASSENTRNEQFF
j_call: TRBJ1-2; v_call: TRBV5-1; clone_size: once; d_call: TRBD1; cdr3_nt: TGCGCCAGCAGCTTTGATCGACAGGGCCAGGCCTACACCTTC; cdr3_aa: CASSFDRQGQAYTF
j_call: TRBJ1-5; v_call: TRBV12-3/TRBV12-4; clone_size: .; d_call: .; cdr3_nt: TGTGCCAGCAGCCCAGGGTTGGATCAGCCCCAGCATTTT; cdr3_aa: CASSPGLDQPQHF
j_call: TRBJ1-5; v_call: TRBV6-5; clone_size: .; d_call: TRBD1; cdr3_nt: TGTGCCAGCAGTCCGACAGGGAATAGCAATCAGCCCCAGCATTTT; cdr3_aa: CASSPTGNSNQPQHF
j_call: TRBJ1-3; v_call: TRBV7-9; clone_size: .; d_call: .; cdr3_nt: TGTGCCTTGCGGAGGGGTATACCTGGAAACACCATATATTTT; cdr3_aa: CALRRGIPGNTIYF
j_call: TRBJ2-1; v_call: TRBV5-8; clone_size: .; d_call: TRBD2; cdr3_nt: TGTGCCAGCAGCAAAGGGACTAGCGATCACAATGAGCAGTTCTTC; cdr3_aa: CASSKGTSDHNEQFF
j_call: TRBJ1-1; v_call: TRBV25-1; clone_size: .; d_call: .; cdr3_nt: TGTGCCAGCAGGGACATCGGTGAAGCTTTCTTT; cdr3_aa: CASRDIGEAFF
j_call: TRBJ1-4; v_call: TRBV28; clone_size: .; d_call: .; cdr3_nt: TGTGCCAGCAGGTTAGGGGGGCACGATCCCCAAAAACTGTTTTTT; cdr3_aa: CASRLGGHDPQKLFF
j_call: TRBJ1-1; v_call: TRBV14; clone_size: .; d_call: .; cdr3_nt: TGTGCCAGCAGCCAAAACGCGGGCACTGAAGCTTTCTTT; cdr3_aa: CASSQNAGTEAFF
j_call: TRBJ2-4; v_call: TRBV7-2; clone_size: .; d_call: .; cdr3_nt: TGTGCCAGCAGCTTAATATCGGGGCTAGGAAACATTCAGTACTTC; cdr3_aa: CASSLISGLGNIQYF
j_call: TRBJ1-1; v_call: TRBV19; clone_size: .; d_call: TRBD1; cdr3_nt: TGTGCCAGTAGTATACTCGGGACAGGGGGTCACACTGAAGCTTTCTTT; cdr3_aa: CASSILGTGGHTEAFF
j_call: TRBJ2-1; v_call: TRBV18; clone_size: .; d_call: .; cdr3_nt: TGTGCCAGCTCACCAATTCACCCCCCGGGGTACAATGAGCAGTTCTTC; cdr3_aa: CASSPIHPPGYNEQFF
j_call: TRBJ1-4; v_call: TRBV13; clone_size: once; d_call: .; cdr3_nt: TGTGCCAGCAGCTTAGGTACGAGGCATGAAAAACTGTTTTTT; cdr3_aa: CASSLGTRHEKLFF